This T cell receptor (beta chain) was sequenced during a study of cytomegalovirus exposure and HLA in healthy donors. In the study overall: A preliminary data release comprised around 85 million unique TCRs obtained from HLA-typed donors. General study findings and limits: The presence/absence work took it that sequencing depth was about the same across donors. A later analysis appeared to link common viral pathogens to several of the most significant clusters. Most likely, a cluster of highly shared sequence variants arose as a sequencing artifact.

Regarding this clone: Its target is not known.

V shed 1 base and J shed 0 bases, with 15 bases lying between them. This CDR3 spans 17 amino acids. CDR1 SGHNT and CDR2 YENEEA come from the germline V gene. PCR employed 60 Vbeta and 13 Jbeta primers. Generated by immunoSEQ multiplex PCR, the TCRdb table keeps only in-frame clones and is missing some. Of about 250,000 clones in the sample, 72% were seen once. The TCR was taken from a female donor in good health and CMV-seronegative. The chain uses TRBV11-3 and TRBJ1-1, with a possible D match to TRBD1 (6 bases). Sequenced material: PBMCs. The CDR3 region is CASSLVGGGRLNTEAFF. CDR3 bases: TGTGCCAGCAGCTTAGTAGGGGGGGGACGACTGAACACTGAAGCTTTCTTT.